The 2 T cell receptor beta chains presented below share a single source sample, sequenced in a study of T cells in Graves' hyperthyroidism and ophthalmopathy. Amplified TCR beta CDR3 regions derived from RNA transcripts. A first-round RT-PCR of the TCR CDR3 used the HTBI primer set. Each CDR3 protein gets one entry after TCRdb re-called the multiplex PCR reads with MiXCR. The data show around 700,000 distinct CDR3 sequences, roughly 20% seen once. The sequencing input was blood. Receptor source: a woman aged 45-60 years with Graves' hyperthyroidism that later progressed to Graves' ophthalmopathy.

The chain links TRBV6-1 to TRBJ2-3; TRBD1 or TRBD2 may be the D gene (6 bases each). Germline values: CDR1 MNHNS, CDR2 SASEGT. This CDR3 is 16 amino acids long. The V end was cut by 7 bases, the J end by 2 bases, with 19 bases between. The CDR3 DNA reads TGTGCCAGCAATTCCCTTAGGGGGGACCTCACAGATACGCAGTATTTT. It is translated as CASNSLRGDLTDTQYF.

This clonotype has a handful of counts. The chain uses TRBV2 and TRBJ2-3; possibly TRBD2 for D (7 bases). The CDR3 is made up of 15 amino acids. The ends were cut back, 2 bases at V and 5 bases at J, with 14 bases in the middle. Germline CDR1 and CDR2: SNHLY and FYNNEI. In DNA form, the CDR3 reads TGTGCCAGCAGTGAAAGGGGGGGCCGGGGAGATACGCAGTATTTT. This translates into CASSERGGRGDTQYF.